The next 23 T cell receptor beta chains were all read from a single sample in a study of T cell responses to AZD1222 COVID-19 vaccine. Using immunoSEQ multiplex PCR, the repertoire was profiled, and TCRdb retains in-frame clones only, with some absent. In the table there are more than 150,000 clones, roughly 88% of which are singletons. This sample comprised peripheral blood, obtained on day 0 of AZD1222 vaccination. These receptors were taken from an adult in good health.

The CDR3 nucleotides are TGTGCCAGCAGTTTACCGGGATCTGGGTCCTACAATGAGCAGTTCTTC. Its protein product is CASSLPGSGSYNEQFF. The rearrangement links TRBV28 to TRBJ2-1, with D possibly matching TRBD2 (5 bases). The germline gives CDR1 MDHEN, CDR2 SYDVKM. V was cut by 2 bases and J by 1 base, with 12 bases left in between. The CDR3 sequence is 16 residues long.

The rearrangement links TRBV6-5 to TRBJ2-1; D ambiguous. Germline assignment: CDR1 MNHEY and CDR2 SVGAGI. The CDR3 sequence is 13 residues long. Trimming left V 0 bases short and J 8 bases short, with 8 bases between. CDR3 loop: CASSYSMGYEQFF. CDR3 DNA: TGTGCCAGCAGTTACTCGATGGGGTATGAGCAGTTCTTC.

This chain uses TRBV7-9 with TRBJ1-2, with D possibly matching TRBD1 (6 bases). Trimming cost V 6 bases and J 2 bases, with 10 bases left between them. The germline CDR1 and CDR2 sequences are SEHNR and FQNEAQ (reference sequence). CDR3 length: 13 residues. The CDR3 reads CASSFGTNYGYTF. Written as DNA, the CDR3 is TGTGCCAGCAGTTTCGGGACAAACTATGGCTACACCTTC. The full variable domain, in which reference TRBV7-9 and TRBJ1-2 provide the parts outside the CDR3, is DTGVSQNPRHKITKRGQNVTFRCDPISEHNRLYWYRQTLGQGPEFLTYFQNEAQLEKSRLLSDRFSAERPKGSFSTLEIQRTEQGDSAMYLCASSFGTNYGYTFGSGTRLTVV.

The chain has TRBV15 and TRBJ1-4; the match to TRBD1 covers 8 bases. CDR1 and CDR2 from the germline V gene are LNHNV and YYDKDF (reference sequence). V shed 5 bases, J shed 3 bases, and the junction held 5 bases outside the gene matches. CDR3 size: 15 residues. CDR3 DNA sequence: TGTGCCACCAGCTCCCACAGGGGGTCTAATGAAAAACTGTTTTTT. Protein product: CATSSHRGSNEKLFF. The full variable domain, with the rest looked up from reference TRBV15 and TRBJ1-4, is DAMVIQNPRYQVTQFGKPVTLSCSQTLNHNVMYWYQQKSSQAPKLLFHYYDKDFNNEADTPDNFQSRRPNTSFCFLDIRSPGLGDTAMYLCATSSHRGSNEKLFFGSGTQLSVL.

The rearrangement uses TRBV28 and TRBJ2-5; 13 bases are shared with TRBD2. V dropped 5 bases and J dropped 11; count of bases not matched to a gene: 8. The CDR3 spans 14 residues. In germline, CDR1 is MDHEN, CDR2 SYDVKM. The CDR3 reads CASSAGTSGKGQYF. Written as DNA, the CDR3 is TGTGCCAGCAGTGCCGGGACTAGCGGGAAGGGGCAGTACTTC.

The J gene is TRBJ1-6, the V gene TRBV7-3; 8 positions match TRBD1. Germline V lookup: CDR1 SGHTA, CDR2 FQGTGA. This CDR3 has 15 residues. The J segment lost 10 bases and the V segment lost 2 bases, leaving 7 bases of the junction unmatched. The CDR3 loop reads CASSLFGQGQSPLHF. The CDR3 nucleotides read TGTGCCAGCAGCTTATTTGGACAGGGTCAATCACCCCTCCACTTT.

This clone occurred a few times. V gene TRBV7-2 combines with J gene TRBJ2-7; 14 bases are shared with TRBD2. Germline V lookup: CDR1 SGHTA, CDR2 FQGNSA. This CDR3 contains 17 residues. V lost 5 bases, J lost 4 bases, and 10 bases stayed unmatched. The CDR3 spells CASSLLGTSGSGYEQYF. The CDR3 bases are TGTGCCAGCAGCCTCCTAGGGACTAGCGGGAGCGGGTACGAGCAGTACTTC.

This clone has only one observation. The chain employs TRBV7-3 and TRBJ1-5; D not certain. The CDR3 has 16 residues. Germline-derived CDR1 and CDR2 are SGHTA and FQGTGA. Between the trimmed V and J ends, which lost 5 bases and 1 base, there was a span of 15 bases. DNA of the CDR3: TGTGCCAGCAGCCCCACCCGGACCGTGAGCAATCAGCCCCAGCATTTT. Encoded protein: CASSPTRTVSNQPQHF.

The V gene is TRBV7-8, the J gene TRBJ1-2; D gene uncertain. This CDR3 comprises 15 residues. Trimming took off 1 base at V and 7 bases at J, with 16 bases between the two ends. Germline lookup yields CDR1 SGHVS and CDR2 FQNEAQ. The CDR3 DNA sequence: TGTGCCAGCAGCTTAGTTGGAGGGCGGGGTATTGGCTACACCTTC. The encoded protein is CASSLVGGRGIGYTF.

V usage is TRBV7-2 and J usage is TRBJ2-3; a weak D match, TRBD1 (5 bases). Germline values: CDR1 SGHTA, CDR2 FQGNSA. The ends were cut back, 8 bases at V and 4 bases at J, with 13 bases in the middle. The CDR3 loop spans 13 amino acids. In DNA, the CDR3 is TGTGCCAGCTTAATCGTAGGGGCAGATACGCAGTATTTT. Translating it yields CASLIVGADTQYF.

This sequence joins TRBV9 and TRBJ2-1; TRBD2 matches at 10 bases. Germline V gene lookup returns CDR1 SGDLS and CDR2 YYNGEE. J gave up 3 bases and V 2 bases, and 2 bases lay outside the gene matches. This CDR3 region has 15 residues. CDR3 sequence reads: CASSVERGGYNEQFF. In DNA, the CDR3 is TGTGCCAGCAGCGTGGAGCGGGGGGGCTACAATGAGCAGTTCTTC.

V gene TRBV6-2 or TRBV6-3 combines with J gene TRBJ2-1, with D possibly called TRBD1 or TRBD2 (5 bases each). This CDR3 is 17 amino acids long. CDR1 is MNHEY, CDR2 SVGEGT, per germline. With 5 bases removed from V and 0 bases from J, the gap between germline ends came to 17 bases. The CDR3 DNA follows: TGTGCCAGCAGTAGTCCCGGGACGGGCTCCTCCTACAATGAGCAGTTCTTC. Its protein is CASSSPGTGSSYNEQFF.

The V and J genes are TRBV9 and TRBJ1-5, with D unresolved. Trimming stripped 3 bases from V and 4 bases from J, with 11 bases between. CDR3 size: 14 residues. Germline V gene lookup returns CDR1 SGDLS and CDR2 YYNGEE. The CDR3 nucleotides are TGTGCCAGCAGCGCTTATTCGGGGAATCAGCCCCAGCATTTT. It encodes CASSAYSGNQPQHF. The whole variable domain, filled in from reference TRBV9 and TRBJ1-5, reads DSGVTQTPKHLITATGQRVTLRCSPRSGDLSVYWYQQSLDQGLQFLIQYYNGEERAKGNILERFSAQQFPDLHSELNLSSLELGDSALYFCASSAYSGNQPQHFGDGTRLSIL.

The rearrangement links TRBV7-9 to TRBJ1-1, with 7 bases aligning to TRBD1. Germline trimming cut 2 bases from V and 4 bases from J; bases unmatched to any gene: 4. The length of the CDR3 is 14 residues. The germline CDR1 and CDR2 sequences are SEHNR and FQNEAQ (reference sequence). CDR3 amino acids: CASSLNRGGTEAFF. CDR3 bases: TGTGCCAGCAGCTTAAACAGGGGTGGCACTGAAGCTTTCTTT.

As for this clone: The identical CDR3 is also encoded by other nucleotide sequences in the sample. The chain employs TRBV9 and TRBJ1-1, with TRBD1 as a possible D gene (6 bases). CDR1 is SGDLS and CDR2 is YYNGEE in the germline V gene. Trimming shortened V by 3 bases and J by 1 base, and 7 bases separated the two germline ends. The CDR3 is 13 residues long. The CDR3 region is CASSAQGNTEAFF. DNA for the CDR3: TGTGCCAGCAGCGCACAGGGGAACACTGAAGCTTTCTTT.

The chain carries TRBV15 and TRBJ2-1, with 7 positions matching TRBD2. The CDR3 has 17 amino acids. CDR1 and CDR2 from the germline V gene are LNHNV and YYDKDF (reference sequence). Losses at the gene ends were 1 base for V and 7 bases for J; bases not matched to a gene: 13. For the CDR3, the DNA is TGTGCCACCAGCAGAGGGGTAGGGCGGGAGAAACGGAATGAGCAGTTCTTC. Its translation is CATSRGVGREKRNEQFF.

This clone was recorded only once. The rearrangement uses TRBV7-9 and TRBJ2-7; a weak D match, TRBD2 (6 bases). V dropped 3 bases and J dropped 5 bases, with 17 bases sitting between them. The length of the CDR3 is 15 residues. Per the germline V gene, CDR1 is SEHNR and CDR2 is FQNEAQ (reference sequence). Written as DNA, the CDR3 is TGTGCCAGCAGCTTCATGGGACTTACCTATGACGAGCAGTACTTC. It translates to CASSFMGLTYDEQYF.

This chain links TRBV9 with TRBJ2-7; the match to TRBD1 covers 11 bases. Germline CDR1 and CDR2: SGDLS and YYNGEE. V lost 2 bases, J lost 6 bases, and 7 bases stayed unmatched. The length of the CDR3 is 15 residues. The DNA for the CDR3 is TGTGCCAGCAGCGTTTTAGGGACAGGGGGACCCGAGCAGTACTTC. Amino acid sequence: CASSVLGTGGPEQYF.

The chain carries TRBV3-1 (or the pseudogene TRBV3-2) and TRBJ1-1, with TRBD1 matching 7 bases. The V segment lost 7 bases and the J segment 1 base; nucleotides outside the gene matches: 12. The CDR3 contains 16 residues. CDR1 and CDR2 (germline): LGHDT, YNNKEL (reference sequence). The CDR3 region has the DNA TGTGCCAGCAAGCCGACAGGGTATGGCGGGAACACTGAAGCTTTCTTT. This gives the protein CASKPTGYGGNTEAFF.

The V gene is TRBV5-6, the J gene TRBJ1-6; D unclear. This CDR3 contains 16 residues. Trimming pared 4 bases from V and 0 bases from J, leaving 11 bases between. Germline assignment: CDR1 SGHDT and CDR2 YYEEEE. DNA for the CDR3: TGTGCCAGCAGCGCCTTCGTGAGCTCCTATAATTCACCCCTCCACTTT. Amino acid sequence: CASSAFVSSYNSPLHF.

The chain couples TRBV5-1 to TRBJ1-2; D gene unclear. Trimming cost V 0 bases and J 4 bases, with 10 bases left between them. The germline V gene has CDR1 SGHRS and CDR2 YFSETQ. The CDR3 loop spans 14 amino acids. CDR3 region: CASSLDPSSYGYTF. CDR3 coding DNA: TGCGCCAGCAGCTTGGACCCTAGCAGCTATGGCTACACCTTC.

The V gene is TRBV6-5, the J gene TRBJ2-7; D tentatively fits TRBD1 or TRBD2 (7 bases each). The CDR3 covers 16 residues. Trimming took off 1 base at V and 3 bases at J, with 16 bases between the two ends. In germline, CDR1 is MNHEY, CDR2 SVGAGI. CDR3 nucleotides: TGTGCCAGCAGTTACTGGGACAGAGCGGGGAACTACGAGCAGTACTTC. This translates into CASSYWDRAGNYEQYF.

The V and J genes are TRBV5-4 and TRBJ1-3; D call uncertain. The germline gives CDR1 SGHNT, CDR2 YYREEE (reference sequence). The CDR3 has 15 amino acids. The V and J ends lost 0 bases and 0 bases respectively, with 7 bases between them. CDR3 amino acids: CASSLVGHSGNTIYF. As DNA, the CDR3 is TGTGCCAGCAGCTTGGTGGGCCACTCTGGAAACACCATATATTTT. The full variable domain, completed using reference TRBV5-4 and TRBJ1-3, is ETGVTQSPTHLIKTRGQQVTLRCSSQSGHNTVSWYQQALGQGPQFIFQYYREEENGRGNFPPRFSGLQFPNYSSELNVNALELDDSALYLCASSLVGHSGNTIYFGEGSWLTVV.